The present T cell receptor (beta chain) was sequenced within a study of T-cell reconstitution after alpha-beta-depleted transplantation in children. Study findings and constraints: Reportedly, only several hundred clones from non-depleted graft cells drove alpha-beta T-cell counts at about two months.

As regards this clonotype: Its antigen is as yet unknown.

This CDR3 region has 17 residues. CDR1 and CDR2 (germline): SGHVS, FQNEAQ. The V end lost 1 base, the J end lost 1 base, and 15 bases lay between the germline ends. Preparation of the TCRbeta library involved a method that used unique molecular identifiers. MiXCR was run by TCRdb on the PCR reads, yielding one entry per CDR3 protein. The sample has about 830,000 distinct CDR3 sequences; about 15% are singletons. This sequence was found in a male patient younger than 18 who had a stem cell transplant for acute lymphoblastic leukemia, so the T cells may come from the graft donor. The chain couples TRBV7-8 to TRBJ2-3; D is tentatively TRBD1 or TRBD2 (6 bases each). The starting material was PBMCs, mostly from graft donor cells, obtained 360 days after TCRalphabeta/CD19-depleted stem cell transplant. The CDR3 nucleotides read TGTGCCAGCAGCTTAGAGGGGGTAGCGGTAGGCACAGATACGCAGTATTTT. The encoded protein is CASSLEGVAVGTDTQYF.